This TCR beta chain was retrieved from a study of T cell changes during pregnancy in multiple sclerosis. TCRdb keeps only in-frame clones here, not all; method: immunoSEQ multiplex PCR. The data hold tens of thousands of clones, with around 93% observed a single time. V shed 6 bases, J shed 6 bases, and the junction held 9 bases outside the gene matches. CDR3 length: 14 amino acids. The V gene's germline CDR1 is MDHEN and CDR2 SYDVKM. The clonotype originates from a female donor with multiple sclerosis, enrolled in a pregnancy study. V is TRBV28 and J is TRBJ2-7; the match to TRBD2 covers 9 bases. The specimen comprised peripheral blood, sampled after pregnancy. This chain's CDR3 is CASRSSGEVVEQYF. In DNA, the CDR3 is TGTGCCAGCAGATCTAGCGGGGAGGTCGTCGAGCAGTACTTC.